What follows are 15 T cell receptor beta chains derived from one specimen sequenced in a study of blood T cell repertoires in COVID-19. Produced via immunoSEQ multiplex PCR; TCRdb's table is partial and in-frame only. The sample carries 63,000 or so clones, roughly 82% recorded once. Material for sequencing was peripheral blood. These receptors were obtained from an elderly man with active COVID-19.

This clone has only one observation. The chain is built from TRBV4-1 and TRBJ2-7; tentative D call: TRBD2 (5 bases). Germline V gene lookup returns CDR1 MGHRA and CDR2 YSYEKL. V gave up 4 bases and J gave up 0 bases, with 7 bases separating them. This CDR3 has 13 amino acids. Here the CDR3 reads CASSLRGSYEQYF. In DNA, the CDR3 is TGCGCCAGCAGCCTCCGGGGCTCCTACGAGCAGTACTTC.

V is TRBV18 and J is TRBJ2-5; 11 nucleotides line up with TRBD2. This CDR3 has 16 residues. With 3 bases clipped from V and 1 base from J, the junction kept 4 bases outside the gene matches. Germline V gives CDR1 KGHSH, CDR2 LQKENI. CDR3 amino acids: CASSPKTSGVQETQYF. The CDR3 nucleotides are TGTGCCAGCTCACCCAAGACTAGCGGGGTCCAAGAGACCCAGTACTTC. Complete variable domain (other parts from reference TRBV18 and TRBJ2-5): NAGVMQNPRHLVRRRGQEARLRCSPMKGHSHVYWYRQLPEEGLKFMVYLQKENIIDESGMPKERFSAEFPKEGPSILRIQQVVRGDSAAYFCASSPKTSGVQETQYFGPGTRLLVL.

The gene calls are TRBV14 and TRBJ2-5, with 9 positions matching TRBD1. CDR3 length: 14 residues. After removal of 4 bases from V and 5 bases from J, the junction contained 5 bases not matched to a gene. CDR1 and CDR2 (germline): SGHDN, FVKESK. The CDR3 here is CASSLQQGAETQYF. DNA of the CDR3: TGTGCCAGCAGCCTTCAACAGGGGGCCGAGACCCAGTACTTC.

The chain uses TRBV6-2 or TRBV6-3 and TRBJ2-7; TRBD2 is a possible D gene (7 bases). Germline V gene sequence: CDR1 MNHEY, CDR2 SVGEGT. Deletions cut 4 bases from V and 5 bases from J, with 12 bases between. The CDR3 loop spans 13 amino acids. The CDR3 DNA reads as TGTGCCAGCAGTTCGGCGGGGGCCCACGAGCAGTACTTC. Translation gives CASSSAGAHEQYF.

The chain couples TRBV7-9 to TRBJ2-1, with TRBD2 matching 7 bases. The CDR3 runs 16 residues. With 7 bases clipped from V and 4 bases from J, the junction kept 13 bases outside the gene matches. CDR1 SEHNR and CDR2 FQNEAQ come from the germline V gene (reference sequence). CDR3 in amino acids: CASTNQVLAAYNEQFF. The CDR3 bases are TGTGCCAGCACCAACCAGGTGCTAGCGGCTTACAATGAGCAGTTCTTC.

With regard to this clone: The same CDR3 can be traced to other DNA sequences in this sample. This rearrangement joins TRBV28 to TRBJ1-1; 9 nucleotides match TRBD1. The germline CDR1 and CDR2 sequences are MDHEN and SYDVKM. The CDR3 totals 14 residues. J gave up 1 base and V 8 bases, and 5 bases lay outside the gene matches. The CDR3 loop is CASSSGQGNTEAFF. Here the CDR3 DNA reads TGTGCCAGCTCCTCGGGACAGGGGAACACTGAAGCTTTCTTT.

The rearrangement links TRBV6-5 to TRBJ1-2; D might be TRBD1 (6 bases). The V and J ends lost 6 bases and 0 bases respectively, with 14 bases between them. This CDR3 is built from 15 residues. The germline V gene encodes CDR1 MNHEY and CDR2 SVGAGI. The CDR3 DNA reads TGTGCCAGCAGCCTCACTTCAGGGGCTAACTATGGCTACACCTTC. It codes for CASSLTSGANYGYTF.

This clone is a singleton in its sample. The chain has TRBV7-9 and TRBJ2-2; no reliable D call. The germline V and J ends were trimmed by 3 bases and 4 bases, with 3 bases remaining between them. Germline V CDR1 and CDR2: SEHNR, FQNEAQ (reference sequence). CDR3 size: 12 residues. The CDR3 sequence: CASSFSTGELFF. For the CDR3, the DNA is TGTGCCAGCAGCTTTAGCACCGGGGAGCTGTTTTTT.

CDR3 amino acids: CASSQRDQYTDTQYF. The CDR3 DNA reads as TGTGCCAGTAGCCAGCGGGACCAATACACAGATACGCAGTATTTT. V usage is TRBV19 and J usage is TRBJ2-3; 7 bases agree with TRBD2. The CDR3 covers 15 residues. The germline V gene has CDR1 LNHDA and CDR2 SQIVND (reference sequence). The J segment lost 2 bases and the V segment lost 6 bases, leaving 8 bases of the junction unmatched.

V and J are TRBV6-2 or TRBV6-3 and TRBJ1-2; 8 bases map to TRBD1. CDR3 length equals 13 residues. CDR1 is MNHEY and CDR2 is SVGEGT in the germline V gene. Losses at the gene ends were 5 bases for V and 8 bases for J; bases not matched to a gene: 7. In nucleotides, the CDR3 is TGTGCCAGCAGTCGACAGGGGTCTCGCGGCTACACCTTC. This sequence encodes CASSRQGSRGYTF.

CDR3 protein: CASGGTSGIYNEQFF. Written as DNA, the CDR3 is TGTGCCAGTGGGGGGACTAGCGGGATCTACAATGAGCAGTTCTTC. V is TRBV2 and J is TRBJ2-1; 13 bases fit TRBD2. Germline V gene lookup returns CDR1 SNHLY and CDR2 FYNNEI. The CDR3 runs to 15 residues. The V segment lost 9 bases and the J segment 3 bases; nucleotides outside the gene matches: 5.

The CDR3 sequence is CASSSGLAGPNSYNEQFF. Here the CDR3 DNA reads TGTGCCAGCAGCTCAGGACTAGCGGGCCCTAACTCCTACAATGAGCAGTTCTTC. The V call is TRBV7-2, the J call TRBJ2-1; 11 bases align to TRBD2. Germline assignment: CDR1 SGHTA and CDR2 FQGNSA. CDR3 size: 18 residues. With 4 bases clipped from V and 0 bases from J, the junction kept 8 bases outside the gene matches.

Only one count was recorded for this clone. V and J are TRBV5-1 and TRBJ1-3, with D unclear. Germline lookup yields CDR1 SGHRS and CDR2 YFSETQ. CDR3 size: 14 residues. Trimming took off 1 base at V and 4 bases at J, with 9 bases between the two ends. This chain's CDR3 is CASSLQTGGNTIYF. The CDR3 region has the DNA TGCGCCAGCAGCTTGCAGACTGGCGGAAACACCATATATTTT.

V usage is TRBV6-2 or TRBV6-3 and J usage is TRBJ2-2, with a weak D call TRBD2 (6 bases). Trimming left V 0 bases short and J 6 bases short, with 14 bases between. Germline lookup yields CDR1 MNHEY and CDR2 SVGEGT. The CDR3 covers 16 residues. DNA for the CDR3: TGTGCCAGCAGTTACTCGAGGAGCGGGTGGGCCGGGGAGCTGTTTTTT. Translated: CASSYSRSGWAGELFF.

The gene calls are TRBV19 and TRBJ2-1; D gene ambiguous. Germline loops: CDR1 LNHDA, CDR2 SQIVND (reference sequence). V shed 4 bases and J shed 3 bases, with 4 bases lying between them. The CDR3 covers 12 residues. CDR3 residues: CASSTHYNEQFF. CDR3 coding DNA: TGTGCCAGTAGTACCCACTACAATGAGCAGTTCTTC.